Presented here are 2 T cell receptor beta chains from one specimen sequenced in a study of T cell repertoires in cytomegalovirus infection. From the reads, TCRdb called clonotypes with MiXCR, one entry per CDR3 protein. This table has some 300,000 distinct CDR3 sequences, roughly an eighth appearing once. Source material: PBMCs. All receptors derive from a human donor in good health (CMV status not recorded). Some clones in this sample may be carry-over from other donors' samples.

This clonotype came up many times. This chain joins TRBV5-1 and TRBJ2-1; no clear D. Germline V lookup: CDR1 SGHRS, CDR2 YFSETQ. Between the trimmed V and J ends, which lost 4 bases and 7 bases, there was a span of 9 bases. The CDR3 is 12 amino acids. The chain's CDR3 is CASSPERNEQFF. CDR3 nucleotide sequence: TGCGCCAGCAGCCCGGAGCGAAATGAGCAGTTCTTC.

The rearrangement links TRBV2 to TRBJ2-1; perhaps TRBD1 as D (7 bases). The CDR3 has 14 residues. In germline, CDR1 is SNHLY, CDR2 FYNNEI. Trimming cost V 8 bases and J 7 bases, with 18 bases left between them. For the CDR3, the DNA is TGTGCCAGCTCCCGCTCCCAGGGGGGAAATGAGCAGTTCTTC. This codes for CASSRSQGGNEQFF.